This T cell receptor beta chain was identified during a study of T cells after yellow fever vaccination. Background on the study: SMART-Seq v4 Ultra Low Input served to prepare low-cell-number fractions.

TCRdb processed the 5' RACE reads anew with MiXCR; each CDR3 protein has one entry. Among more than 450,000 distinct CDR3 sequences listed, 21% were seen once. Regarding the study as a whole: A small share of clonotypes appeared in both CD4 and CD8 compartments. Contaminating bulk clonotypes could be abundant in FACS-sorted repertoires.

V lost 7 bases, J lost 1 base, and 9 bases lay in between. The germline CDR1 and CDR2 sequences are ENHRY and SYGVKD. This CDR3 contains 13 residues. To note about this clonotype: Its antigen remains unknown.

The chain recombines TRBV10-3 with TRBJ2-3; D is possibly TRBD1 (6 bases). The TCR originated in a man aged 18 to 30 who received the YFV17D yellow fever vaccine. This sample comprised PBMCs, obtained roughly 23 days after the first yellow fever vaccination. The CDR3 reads CAITGVGTDTQYF. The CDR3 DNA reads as TGTGCCATCACAGGGGTCGGCACAGATACGCAGTATTTT.